Following are 29 T cell receptor beta chains from one sample sequenced in a study of T cell clonality in common variable immunodeficiency. These TCRs are of unknown antigen specificity. Study observations and caveats: Common variable immunodeficiency TCR beta sequences reportedly had fewer deletions and N-nucleotide insertions.

The data were produced by immunoSEQ multiplex PCR, yet TCRdb's version contains in-frame clones alone and is incomplete. This sample shows 25,000 to 35,000 clones and no singletons; 3.1% rests with the ten largest. Sequencing used peripheral blood mononuclear cells. All receptors derive from a human donor with common variable immunodeficiency.

This clone occurred many times. With the read ending 3 residues before the CDR3 end, the germline J gene is used to fill in that end. J is TRBJ1-1 and V is TRBV5-5; D unclear. Trimming left V 3 bases short and J 4 bases short, with 16 bases between. CDR3 length equals 15 residues. Germline V CDR1 and CDR2: SGHKS, YYEKEE (reference sequence). The CDR3 bases that were read are TGTGCCAGCAGCTGGGCGGCTTCGGGGAGCACTGAA. Its protein product is CASSWAASGSTE. The entire CDR3 reads CASSWAASGSTEAFF.

This clone was observed many times. The read gets to within 3 residues of the CDR3 end, and the germline J gene fills in the rest. The chain employs TRBV30 and TRBJ1-6; tentative D call: TRBD1 (6 bases). The ends were cut back, 0 bases at V and 10 bases at J, with 19 bases in the middle. In germline, CDR1 is GTSNPN, CDR2 SVGIG (reference sequence). CDR3 size: 16 residues. Here the CDR3 reads CAWSVGAIQGWSPLHF. The covered CDR3 bases are TGTGCCTGGAGTGTAGGGGCGATACAGGGTTGGTCACCC.

Only a few counts were recorded for this clone. Coverage ceases 3 residues before the CDR3 finishes, and the germline J gene fills in the end. The chain recombines TRBV7-6 with TRBJ2-5, with a weak D call TRBD2 (7 bases). From germline, CDR1 is SGHVS and CDR2 FNYEAQ. CDR3 length: 14 residues. Trimming shortened V by 5 bases and J by 4 bases, and 14 bases separated the two germline ends. The DNA read from the CDR3 is TGTGCCAGCAGCCTTGGACTAGGGGGAGAGACC. Its translation: CASSLGLGGET. The entire CDR3 reads CASSLGLGGETQYF.

A word on this clone: Read coverage stops 3 residues before the CDR3 terminus; the germline J gene supplies the remainder. V gene TRBV18 combines with J gene TRBJ2-7; 9 bases fit TRBD1. The V segment lost 5 bases and the J segment 6 bases; nucleotides outside the gene matches: 14. Germline CDR1 and CDR2: KGHSH and LQKENI. CDR3 length: 16 residues. CDR3 DNA, as far as it was read: TGTGCCAGCTCAGGTCGAGGGACAGGGATATGGAGCGAG. Translating it yields CASSGRGTGIWSE. The whole CDR3 sequence is CASSGRGTGIWSEQYF.

This clone was recorded at least ten times. The read gets to within 3 residues of the CDR3 end, and the germline J gene fills in the rest. The V call is TRBV20-1, the J call TRBJ2-1; maybe TRBD1 (6 bases). Between the trimmed V and J ends, which lost 2 bases and 0 bases, there was a span of 17 bases. This CDR3 has 17 amino acids. CDR1 is DFQATT and CDR2 is SNEGSKA in the germline V gene (reference sequence). The sequenced CDR3 bases are TGCAGTGCTAGATCCCTCTCCCAGGGGACCTCCTACAATGAG. Residues: CSARSLSQGTSYNE. In full, the CDR3 reads CSARSLSQGTSYNEQFF.

Many counts were recorded for this clone. The observed sequence ends 3 residues before the CDR3 terminus, with the missing tail filled in from the germline J gene. The chain recombines TRBV28 with TRBJ2-5, with 11 bases matching TRBD1. The germline gives CDR1 MDHEN, CDR2 SYDVKM. V was pared by 5 bases and J by 4 bases, with 6 bases of the junction left unmatched. The CDR3 covers 15 residues. CDR3 DNA, as far as it was read: TGTGCCAGCAGTCCCGGGACAGGGGGTCGAGAGACC. Its translation: CASSPGTGGRET. The entire CDR3 protein reads CASSPGTGGRETQYF.

Points on this clone: The read ends 3 residues shy of where the CDR3 ends; the end is completed using the germline J gene. This chain uses TRBV2 with TRBJ1-1; TRBD1 is a possible D gene (6 bases). The CDR3 runs 14 residues. The V and J ends lost 8 bases and 1 base respectively, with 14 bases between them. Per the germline V gene, CDR1 is SNHLY and CDR2 is FYNNEI. This chain's CDR3 is CASGGQPQNTEAFF. The covered CDR3 bases are TGTGCCAGCGGCGGACAGCCACAGAACACTGAA.

In its sample, this clone was seen many times. The read falls 3 residues short of the CDR3 end, and the missing part is taken from the germline J gene. The rearrangement joins TRBV15 to TRBJ2-5, with a weak D call TRBD1 (5 bases). The germline V gene encodes CDR1 LNHNV and CDR2 YYDKDF (reference sequence). There are 16 residues in the CDR3. Between the trimmed V and J ends, which lost 1 base and 5 bases, there was a span of 17 bases. The CDR3 protein is CATSRATPPAGETQYF. The part of the CDR3 DNA that was read is TGTGCCACCAGCAGAGCAACCCCCCCAGCAGGGGAGACC.

This clone was detected ten times or more. The read ends 3 residues early relative to the CDR3; the germline J gene fills the gap. The V gene is TRBV7-2, the J gene TRBJ1-5, with D possibly matching TRBD1 (5 bases). V was shortened by 0 bases and J by 4 bases, with 16 bases between the two germline ends. Germline values: CDR1 SGHTA, CDR2 FQGNSA. This CDR3 has 17 amino acids. The covered CDR3 bases are TGTGCCAGCAGCTTAGCGTTTGGGCAGGGTCCTAATCAGCCC. Translating it yields CASSLAFGQGPNQP. Given in full, the CDR3 is CASSLAFGQGPNQPQHF.

Details on this clone: The missing CDR3 end, 3 residues past where the read stops, is filled in from the germline J gene. This chain joins TRBV6-2 or TRBV6-3 and TRBJ2-1, with TRBD2 identical over 12 bases. This CDR3 contains 15 residues. The trim removed 5 bases at V and 7 bases at J, leaving 6 bases unmatched. Looked up from germline, CDR1 is MNHEY and CDR2 is SVGEGT. The CDR3: CASSKLAGGRNEQFF. Partial CDR3 DNA: TGTGCCAGCAGTAAACTAGCGGGGGGCCGGAATGAG.

This clone appeared many times. The read gets to within 3 residues of the CDR3 end, and the germline J gene fills in the rest. This chain connects TRBV5-6 to TRBJ1-6; 8 nucleotides align to TRBD1. The CDR3 sequence is 14 residues long. Germline CDR1 and CDR2: SGHDT and YYEEEE. Unmatched junction bases numbered 4, after V lost 4 bases and J lost 7 bases. The CDR3 spells CASSLTGANSPLHF. CDR3 DNA (partial): TGTGCCAGCAGCCTGACAGGGGCGAATTCACCC.

In its sample, this clone was seen many times. The read ends 3 residues shy of where the CDR3 ends; the end is completed using the germline J gene. This chain links TRBV20-1 with TRBJ1-1; tentative D call: TRBD1 (6 bases). The germline V and J ends were trimmed by 0 bases and 4 bases, with 15 bases remaining between them. The CDR3 sequence is 15 residues long. The germline V gene has CDR1 DFQATT and CDR2 SNEGSKA (reference sequence). The part of the CDR3 DNA that was read is TGCAGTGCTAGAGATCGGGGGGGGGCGCTCACTGAA. Its translation is CSARDRGGALTE. The whole CDR3 region reads CSARDRGGALTEAFF.

This clone has ten or more counts. Read data end 3 residues before the CDR3 end; the end is taken from the germline J gene. This sequence joins TRBV5-1 and TRBJ1-6, with 7 bases lining up with TRBD1. The CDR3 contains 19 residues. CDR1 and CDR2 (germline): SGHRS, YFSETQ. V gave up 4 bases and J gave up 4 bases; unmatched junction bases: 17. CDR3 bases read: TGCGCCAGCAGCCTGGAGCCTAGGGGGCGAGAATATTATAATTCACCC. As protein: CASSLEPRGREYYNSP. The whole CDR3 sequence is CASSLEPRGREYYNSPLHF.

Remarks on this clone: The junction differs from germline at one of its ends, possibly a read error. The read ends 3 residues early relative to the CDR3; the germline J gene fills the gap. V gene TRBV7-7 combines with J gene TRBJ2-5; D may be TRBD1 (5 bases). This CDR3 spans 14 amino acids. Germline CDR1 and CDR2: SSHAT and FNYEAQ (reference sequence). Here the CDR3 reads CASSLGRQSETQYF. The covered CDR3 bases are TGTGCTAGCAGCTTAGGGCGACAGAGCGAGACC.

Comment on this clone: Read sequence stops 3 residues before the CDR3 end, and the germline J gene provides the missing end. The chain couples TRBV18 to TRBJ2-6, with a tentative D call TRBD2 (5 bases). Trimming pared 3 bases from V and 0 bases from J, leaving 12 bases between. Per the germline V gene, CDR1 is KGHSH and CDR2 is LQKENI. The CDR3 length is 17 residues. This CDR3 is CASSPIGLGSGANVLTF. The sequenced CDR3 bases are TGTGCCAGCTCACCGATTGGACTGGGCTCTGGGGCCAACGTC.

A remark on this clone: The observed sequence ends 3 residues before the CDR3 terminus, with the missing tail filled in from the germline J gene. V gene TRBV30 combines with J gene TRBJ2-2; 7 nucleotides match TRBD2. Germline-derived CDR1 and CDR2 are GTSNPN and SVGIG (reference sequence). V trimming: 1 base; J trimming: 6 bases; junction bases outside the gene matches: 5. The CDR3 loop spans 14 amino acids. The CDR3 bases that were read are TGTGCCTGGAGTGAGAGGCTAGCGGCCGGGGAG. Translated, it gives CAWSERLAAGE. The full CDR3 reads CAWSERLAAGELFF.

This clone was picked up a small number of times. The read halts 3 residues ahead of the CDR3 end, with the missing end drawn from the germline J gene. This chain uses TRBV2 with TRBJ2-7; D gene uncertain. V was shortened by 2 bases and J by 2 bases, with 4 bases between the two germline ends. The V gene's germline CDR1 is SNHLY and CDR2 FYNNEI. This CDR3 has 12 residues. The CDR3 spells CASSELTYEQYF. CDR3 DNA (partial): TGTGCCAGCAGTGAACTAACCTACGAG. Full variable domain (remainder filled in from reference TRBV2 and TRBJ2-7): EPEVTQTPSHQVTQMGQEVILRCVPISNHLYFYWYRQILGQKVEFLVSFYNNEISEKSEIFDDQFSVERPDGSNFTLKIRSTKLEDSAMYFCASSELTYEQYFGPGTRLTVT.

As regards this clone: The missing CDR3 end, 3 residues past where the read stops, is filled in from the germline J gene. This rearrangement joins TRBV20-1 to TRBJ2-3, with D possibly being TRBD2 (6 bases). Germline lookup yields CDR1 DFQATT and CDR2 SNEGSKA (reference sequence). The CDR3 runs 13 residues. V was trimmed by 5 bases and J by 1 base, leaving 10 bases between them. CDR3 residues: CSAPKRGTDTQYF. Incomplete CDR3 DNA: TGCAGTGCTCCGAAGCGGGGCACAGATACG.

This clone came up a few times. The read ends 3 residues shy of where the CDR3 ends; the end is completed using the germline J gene. The rearrangement uses TRBV5-6 and TRBJ2-5; 7 nucleotides line up with TRBD1. The CDR3 extends over 14 amino acids. Germline-derived CDR1 and CDR2 are SGHDT and YYEEEE. J was trimmed by 3 bases and V by 1 base; bases with no gene match: 3. CDR3 DNA (partial): TGTGCCAGCAGCTTGCGACAGGGAAAAGAGACC. It yields the protein CASSLRQGKET. The full CDR3 reads CASSLRQGKETQYF.

Comments on this clone: With the read ending 3 residues before the CDR3 end, the germline J gene is used to fill in that end. The chain recombines TRBV5-1 with TRBJ2-1; tentatively, D is TRBD1 (5 bases). There are 16 residues in the CDR3. Germline CDR1 reads SGHRS; CDR2 reads YFSETQ. V was pared by 0 bases and J by 9 bases, with 19 bases between. The sequenced part of the CDR3 DNA is TGCGCCAGCAGCTTGGCCGTTGGCCGATCTAGGGGTGAG. Its translation is CASSLAVGRSRGE. The complete CDR3 reads CASSLAVGRSRGEQFF.

Points on this clone: The junction and the germline gene differ at one end; a read error may be behind it. The CDR3 is cut off 3 residues early in the read; its end comes from the germline J gene. The chain carries TRBV7-7 and TRBJ2-1, with 9 positions matching TRBD1. This CDR3 has 14 amino acids. Germline-derived CDR1 and CDR2 are SSHAT and FNYEAQ (reference sequence). The CDR3 sequence: CASSIGTGRDEQFF. The CDR3 bases that were read are TGTGCTAGCAGCATCGGGACAGGGAGGGATGAG.

This clone was recorded many times. The CDR3 end is not reached by the read, which stops 3 residues before it; the germline J gene fills it in. The chain combines TRBV3-1 (or the pseudogene TRBV3-2) with TRBJ2-7; 10 positions match TRBD1. With 4 bases clipped from V and 3 bases from J, the junction kept 6 bases outside the gene matches. The CDR3 covers 15 residues. Germline-derived CDR1 and CDR2 are LGHDT and YNNKEL (reference sequence). CDR3 in amino acids: CASSRPGQGIYEQYF. Partial CDR3 DNA: TGTGCCAGCAGCCGGCCGGGACAGGGGATCTACGAG.

Comment on this clone: The read gets to within 3 residues of the CDR3 end, and the germline J gene fills in the rest. The J gene is TRBJ2-7, the V gene TRBV5-1; 9 bases agree with TRBD1. CDR1 is SGHRS, CDR2 YFSETQ, per germline. Unmatched junction bases numbered 8, after V lost 0 bases and J lost 1 base. The CDR3 has 17 residues. The CDR3: CASSLAAGTGKSYEQYF. CDR3 DNA (partial): TGCGCCAGCAGCTTGGCCGCCGGGACAGGGAAATCCTACGAG.

Ten or more counts support this clone. Sequencing ends 3 residues short of the CDR3 end; the germline J gene provides the rest. This sequence joins TRBV7-8 and TRBJ2-1; D uncertain. V shed 9 bases and J shed 7 bases, with 16 bases lying between them. Germline V gene lookup returns CDR1 SGHVS and CDR2 FQNEAQ. This CDR3 has 13 residues. The CDR3 loop is CASNQPEVNEQFF. The sequenced CDR3 bases are TGTGCCAGTAACCAACCCGAGGTGAATGAG.

Ten or more counts support this clone. The CDR3 end lies 3 residues beyond the end of the read and is filled in from the germline J gene. The rearrangement uses TRBV18 and TRBJ2-3; a possible D gene is TRBD2 (5 bases). The CDR3 loop spans 13 amino acids. Germline V CDR1 and CDR2: KGHSH, LQKENI. V was pared by 0 bases and J by 5 bases, with 6 bases between. The CDR3 reads CASSPPAGDTQYF. The CDR3 bases that were read are TGTGCCAGCTCACCACCGGCGGGAGATACG.

This clone showed up many times. The read ends 3 residues before the CDR3 terminus; that terminus is restored from the germline J gene. The rearrangement uses TRBV27 and TRBJ1-1; D is uncertain. Germline V gene data show CDR1 as MNHEY and CDR2 as SMNVEV (reference sequence). Trimming pared 2 bases from V and 0 bases from J, leaving 7 bases between. The CDR3 has 14 residues. CDR3 sequence reads: CASSLPGLNTEAFF. The covered CDR3 bases are TGTGCCAGCAGTTTACCCGGGTTGAACACTGAA.

Many counts were recorded for this clone. The read ends 3 residues before the CDR3 terminus; that terminus is restored from the germline J gene. The chain employs TRBV18 and TRBJ1-1; a weak D match, TRBD1 (6 bases). The CDR3 is made up of 12 amino acids. The germline CDR1 and CDR2 sequences are KGHSH and LQKENI. CDR3 DNA (partial): TGTGCCAGCTCCGCTACAGGGTGGGAA. This gives the protein CASSATGWE. The full CDR3 protein reads CASSATGWEAFF.

This clone is termed medium-sized. The read finishes 3 residues shy of the CDR3 end, and the germline J gene is used to complete it. The V call is TRBV5-6, the J call TRBJ2-5, with 7 bases aligning to TRBD2. This CDR3 contains 14 residues. Per the germline V gene, CDR1 is SGHDT and CDR2 is YYEEEE. The J segment lost 1 base and the V segment lost 0 bases, leaving 0 bases of the junction unmatched. Partial CDR3 DNA: TGTGCCAGCAGCTTGGCTAGCGGCCAAGAGACC. Protein product: CASSLASGQET. The entire CDR3 protein reads CASSLASGQETQYF.

Remarks on this clone: The CDR3 is cut off 3 residues early in the read; its end comes from the germline J gene. This chain uses TRBV7-3 with TRBJ2-7; maybe TRBD2 (7 bases). V was clipped by 5 bases and J by 0 bases, with 14 bases between them. The CDR3 length is 15 residues. The germline gives CDR1 SGHTA, CDR2 FQGTGA. The CDR3 DNA, read in part, is TGTGCCAGCAGCACCCGCGCGGGGGCCTCCTACGAG. It encodes CASSTRAGASYE. The whole CDR3 protein reads CASSTRAGASYEQYF.